The clone carrying this TCR beta chain was counted many times. Combining iRepertoire HTBI primers with Arm-PCR of CDR3 regions, the authors built TCR beta libraries. Using its own MiXCR run on the multiplex PCR reads, TCRdb lists one record per CDR3 protein. The data contain about 540,000 distinct CDR3 sequences, roughly 13% of them seen just once; the ten biggest clones take up 8.5% to 10%. The ends were cut back, 4 bases at V and 5 bases at J, with 12 bases in the middle. Germline V gene lookup returns CDR1 SQVTM and CDR2 ANQGSEA. There are 13 residues in the CDR3. The time point denotes: newly diagnosed GD, antithyroid drugs for less than 3 months. The TCR library was made from RNA extracted from PBMCs. These data are taken from a study of regulatory T cells in long-lasting Graves disease. The sample was also reused in another study, on T cells in Graves' hyperthyroidism and ophthalmopathy. That source reports: Lactation, pregnancy, other autoimmune disease or uncontrolled infection led to exclusion of patients.

Material: peripheral blood mononuclear cells (PBMCs), obtained at new diagnosis, from a patient treated with antithyroid drugs. The V call is TRBV29-1, the J call TRBJ1-5; possible D gene TRBD1, 6 bases. The source is a man between 25 and 39 years old with Graves disease. The CDR3 DNA reads TGCAGCGTTGGAGGACAGTCTCATCAGCCCCAGCATTTT. Protein sequence: CSVGGQSHQPQHF.